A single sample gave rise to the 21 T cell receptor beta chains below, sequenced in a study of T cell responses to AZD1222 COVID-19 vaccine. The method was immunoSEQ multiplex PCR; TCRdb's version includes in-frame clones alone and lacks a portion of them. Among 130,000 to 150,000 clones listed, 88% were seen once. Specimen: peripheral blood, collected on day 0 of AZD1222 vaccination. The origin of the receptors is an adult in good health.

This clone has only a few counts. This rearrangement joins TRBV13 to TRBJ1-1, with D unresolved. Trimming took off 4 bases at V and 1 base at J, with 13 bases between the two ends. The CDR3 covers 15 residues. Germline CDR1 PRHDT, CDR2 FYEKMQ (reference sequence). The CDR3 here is CASSSQPGPNTEAFF. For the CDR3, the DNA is TGTGCCAGCAGCTCCCAGCCCGGGCCGAACACTGAAGCTTTCTTT.

CDR3 in DNA: TGTGCCAGCAGCCGGGGGGACAGGGGGCCCCAGGAGACCCAGTACTTC. Its translation: CASSRGDRGPQETQYF. This rearrangement joins TRBV7-8 to TRBJ2-5, with 12 bases that match TRBD1. Germline V gene sequence: CDR1 SGHVS, CDR2 FQNEAQ. The CDR3 spans 16 residues. V dropped 5 bases and J dropped 5; count of bases not matched to a gene: 9.

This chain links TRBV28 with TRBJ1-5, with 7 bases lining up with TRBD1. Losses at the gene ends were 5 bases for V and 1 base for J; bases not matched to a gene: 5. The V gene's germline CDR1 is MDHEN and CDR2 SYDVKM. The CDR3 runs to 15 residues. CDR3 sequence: CASSKVGGSNQPQHF. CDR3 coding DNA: TGTGCCAGCAGTAAAGTAGGGGGCAGCAATCAGCCCCAGCATTTT.

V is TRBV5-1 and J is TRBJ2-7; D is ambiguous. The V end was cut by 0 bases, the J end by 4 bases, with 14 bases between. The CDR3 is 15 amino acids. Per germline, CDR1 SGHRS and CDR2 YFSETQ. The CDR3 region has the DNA TGCGCCAGCAGCTTGGAGGCAGGACCCTCGTACGAGCAGTACTTC. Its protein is CASSLEAGPSYEQYF.

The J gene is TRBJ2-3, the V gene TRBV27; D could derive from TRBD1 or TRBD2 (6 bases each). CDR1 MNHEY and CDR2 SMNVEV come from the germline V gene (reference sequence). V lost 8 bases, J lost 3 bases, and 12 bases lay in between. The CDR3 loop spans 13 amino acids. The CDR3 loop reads CASLGGKTDTQYF. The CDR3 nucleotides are TGTGCCAGCCTAGGGGGGAAAACAGATACGCAGTATTTT.

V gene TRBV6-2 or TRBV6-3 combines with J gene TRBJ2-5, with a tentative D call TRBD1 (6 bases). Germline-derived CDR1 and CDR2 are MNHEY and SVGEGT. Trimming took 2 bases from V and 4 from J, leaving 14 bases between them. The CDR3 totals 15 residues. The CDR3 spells CASSYRRGGGETQYF. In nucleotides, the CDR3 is TGTGCCAGCAGTTACCGCAGGGGCGGTGGAGAGACCCAGTACTTC.

Written as DNA, the CDR3 is TGTGCCAGCAGTCGGGGAGGGCCATACAATGAGCAGTTCTTC. Protein product: CASSRGGPYNEQFF. V and J are TRBV6-4 and TRBJ2-1; 7 nucleotides line up with TRBD2. Germline V gene lookup returns CDR1 MRHNA and CDR2 SNTAGT. The CDR3 totals 14 residues. V lost 5 bases, J lost 4 bases, and 5 bases stayed unmatched.

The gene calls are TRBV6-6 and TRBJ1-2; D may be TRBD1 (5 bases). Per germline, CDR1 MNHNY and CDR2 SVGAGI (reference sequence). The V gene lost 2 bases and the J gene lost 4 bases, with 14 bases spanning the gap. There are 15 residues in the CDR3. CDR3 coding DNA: TGTGCCAGCAGTTACGCCCGACAGACTACCTATGGCTACACCTTC. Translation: CASSYARQTTYGYTF.

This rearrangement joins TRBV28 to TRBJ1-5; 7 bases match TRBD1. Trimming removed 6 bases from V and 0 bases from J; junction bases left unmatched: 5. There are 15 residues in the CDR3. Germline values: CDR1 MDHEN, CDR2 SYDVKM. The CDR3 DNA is TGTGCCAGCAGCCCGACAGGGATTAGCAATCAGCCCCAGCATTTT. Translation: CASSPTGISNQPQHF.

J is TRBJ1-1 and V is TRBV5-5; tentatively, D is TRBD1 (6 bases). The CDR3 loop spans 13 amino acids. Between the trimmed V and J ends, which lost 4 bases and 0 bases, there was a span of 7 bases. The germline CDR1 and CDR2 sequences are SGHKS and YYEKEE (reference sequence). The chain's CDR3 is CASSRTVNTEAFF. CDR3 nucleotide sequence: TGTGCCAGCAGCCGGACAGTGAACACTGAAGCTTTCTTT. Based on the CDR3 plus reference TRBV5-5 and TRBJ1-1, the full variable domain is DAGVTQSPTHLIKTRGQQVTLRCSPISGHKSVSWYQQVLGQGPQFIFQYYEKEERGRGNFPDRFSARQFPNYSSELNVNALLLGDSALYLCASSRTVNTEAFFGQGTRLTVV.

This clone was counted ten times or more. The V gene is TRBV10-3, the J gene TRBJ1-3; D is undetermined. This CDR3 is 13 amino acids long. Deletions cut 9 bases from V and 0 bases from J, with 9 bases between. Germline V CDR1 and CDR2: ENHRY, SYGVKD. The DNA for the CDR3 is TGTGCCATGAAGGGCGCCTCTGGAAACACCATATATTTT. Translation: CAMKGASGNTIYF.

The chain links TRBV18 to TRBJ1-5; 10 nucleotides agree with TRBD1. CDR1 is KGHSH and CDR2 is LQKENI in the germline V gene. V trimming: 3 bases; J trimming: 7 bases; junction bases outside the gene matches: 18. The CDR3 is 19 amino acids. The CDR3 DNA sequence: TGTGCCAGCTCACCCCTATCTATTAGAGGGACAGGGGTTAGACAGCCCCAGCATTTT. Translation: CASSPLSIRGTGVRQPQHF.

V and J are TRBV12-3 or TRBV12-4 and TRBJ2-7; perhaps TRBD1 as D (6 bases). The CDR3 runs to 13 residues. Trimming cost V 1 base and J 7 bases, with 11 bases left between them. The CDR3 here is CASSLGGLGEQYF. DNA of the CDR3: TGTGCCAGCAGTTTAGGGGGGCTGGGGGAGCAGTACTTC.

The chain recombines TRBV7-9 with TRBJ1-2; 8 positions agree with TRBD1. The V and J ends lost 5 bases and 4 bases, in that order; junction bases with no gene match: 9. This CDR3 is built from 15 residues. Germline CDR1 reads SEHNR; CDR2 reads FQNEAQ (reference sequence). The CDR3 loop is CASSPGGRVFYGYTF. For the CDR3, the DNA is TGTGCCAGCAGCCCAGGGGGCCGGGTCTTCTATGGCTACACCTTC.

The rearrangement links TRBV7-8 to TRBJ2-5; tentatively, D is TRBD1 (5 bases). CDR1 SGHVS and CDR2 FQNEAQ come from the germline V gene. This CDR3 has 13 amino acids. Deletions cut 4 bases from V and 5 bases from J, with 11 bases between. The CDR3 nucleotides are TGTGCCAGCAGCTCTCCTAAGGGGGAGACCCAGTACTTC. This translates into CASSSPKGETQYF.

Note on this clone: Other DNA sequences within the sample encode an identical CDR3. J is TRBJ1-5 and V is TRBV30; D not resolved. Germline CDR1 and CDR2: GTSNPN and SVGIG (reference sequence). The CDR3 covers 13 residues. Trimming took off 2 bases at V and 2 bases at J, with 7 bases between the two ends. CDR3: CAWSSGGNQPQHF. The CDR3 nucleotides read TGTGCCTGGAGTTCCGGCGGCAATCAGCCCCAGCATTTT.

CDR3 amino acids: CAISELTVTGDGYTF. The DNA of the CDR3 is TGTGCCATCAGTGAGTTGACTGTGACGGGCGATGGCTACACCTTC. The chain has TRBV10-3 and TRBJ1-2; D is undetermined. The ends were cut back, 1 base at V and 6 bases at J, with 15 bases in the middle. The CDR3 sequence is 15 residues long. Germline V lookup: CDR1 ENHRY, CDR2 SYGVKD.

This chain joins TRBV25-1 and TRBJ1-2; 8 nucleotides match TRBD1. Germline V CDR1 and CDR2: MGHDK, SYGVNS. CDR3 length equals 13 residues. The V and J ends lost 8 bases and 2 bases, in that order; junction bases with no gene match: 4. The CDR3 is CASRRTGNYGYTF. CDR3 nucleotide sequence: TGTGCCAGCCGCCGGACAGGGAACTATGGCTACACCTTC.

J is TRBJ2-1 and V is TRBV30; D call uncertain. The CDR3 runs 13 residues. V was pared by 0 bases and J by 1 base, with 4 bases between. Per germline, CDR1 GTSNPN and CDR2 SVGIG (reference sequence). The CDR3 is CAWSVKSYNEQFF. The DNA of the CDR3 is TGTGCCTGGAGTGTAAAATCCTACAATGAGCAGTTCTTC.

The CDR3 here is CASSPSDTPQETQYF. In DNA, the CDR3 is TGTGCCAGCAGTCCATCTGACACGCCACAAGAGACCCAGTACTTC. This chain joins TRBV28 and TRBJ2-5, with D unclear. V was cut by 5 bases and J by 2 bases, with 15 bases left in between. There are 15 residues in the CDR3. Germline V gives CDR1 MDHEN, CDR2 SYDVKM.

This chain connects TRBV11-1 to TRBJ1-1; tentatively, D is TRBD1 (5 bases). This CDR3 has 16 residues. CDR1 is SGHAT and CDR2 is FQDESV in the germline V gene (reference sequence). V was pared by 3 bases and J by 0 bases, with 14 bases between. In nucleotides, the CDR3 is TGTGCCAGCAGCTTCTCGAAGATGGGGCTGAACACTGAAGCTTTCTTT. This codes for CASSFSKMGLNTEAFF.